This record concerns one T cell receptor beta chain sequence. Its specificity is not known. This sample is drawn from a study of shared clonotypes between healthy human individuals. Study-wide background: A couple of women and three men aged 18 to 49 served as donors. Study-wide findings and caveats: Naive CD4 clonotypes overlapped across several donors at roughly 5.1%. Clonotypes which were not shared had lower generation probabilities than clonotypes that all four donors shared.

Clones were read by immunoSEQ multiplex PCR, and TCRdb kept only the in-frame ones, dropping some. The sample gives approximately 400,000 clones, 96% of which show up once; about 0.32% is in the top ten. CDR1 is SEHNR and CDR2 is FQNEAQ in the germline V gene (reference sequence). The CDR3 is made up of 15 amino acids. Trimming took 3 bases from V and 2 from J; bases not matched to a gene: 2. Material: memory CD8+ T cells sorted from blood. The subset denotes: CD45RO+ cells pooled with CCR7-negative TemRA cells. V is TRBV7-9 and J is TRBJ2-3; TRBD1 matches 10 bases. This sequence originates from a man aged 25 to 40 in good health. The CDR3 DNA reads TGTGCCAGCAGCTTGGGACAGGGGCCCACAGATACGCAGTATTTT. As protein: CASSLGQGPTDTQYF. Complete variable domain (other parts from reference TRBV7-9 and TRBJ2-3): DTGVSQNPRHKITKRGQNVTFRCDPISEHNRLYWYRQTLGQGPEFLTYFQNEAQLEKSRLLSDRFSAERPKGSFSTLEIQRTEQGDSAMYLCASSLGQGPTDTQYFGPGTRLTVL.